The 24 T cell receptor beta chains given below trace back to one sample, sequenced in a study of blood T cell repertoires in COVID-19. Profiled with immunoSEQ multiplex PCR; TCRdb holds only in-frame clones, not every one. This table holds approximately 100,000 clones, 75% to 90% found once. The source material was peripheral blood. These receptors were taken from a woman aged 45-65 years with acute or convalescent COVID-19.

A note on this clone: A junction boundary mismatches the germline segment, possibly from a read error. The chain has TRBV7-2 and TRBJ2-3; D is unresolved. This CDR3 is 12 amino acids long. Germline CDR1 SGHTA, CDR2 FQGNSA. CDR3 coding DNA: TGTGCCAGCAGCTTCAGCCAGCACAGTGTCGACTTT. It codes for CASSFSQHSVDF.

V usage is TRBV11-3 and J usage is TRBJ1-1, with D possibly being TRBD1 (6 bases). CDR3 length: 15 residues. The V end lost 1 base, the J end lost 1 base, and 10 bases lay between the germline ends. Germline assignment: CDR1 SGHNT and CDR2 YENEEA. CDR3 coding DNA: TGTGCCAGCAGCTTAGCCGGGACACCGAACACTGAAGCTTTCTTT. Translated, it gives CASSLAGTPNTEAFF.

This chain uses TRBV6-1 with TRBJ1-6; D is unresolved. The CDR3 runs 15 residues. Germline assignment: CDR1 MNHNS and CDR2 SASEGT. V shed 1 base and J shed 5 bases, with 9 bases lying between them. Here the CDR3 DNA reads TGTGCCAGCAGTGAAGATATGTCTAATAATTCACCCCTCCACTTT. It translates to CASSEDMSNNSPLHF.

V is TRBV10-1 and J is TRBJ1-2, with D maybe TRBD1 (6 bases). This CDR3 has 13 amino acids. Per the germline V gene, CDR1 is WNHNN and CDR2 is SYGVQD (reference sequence). V was shortened by 4 bases and J by 5 bases, with 11 bases between the two germline ends. The CDR3 here is CASSVQQGYGYTF. CDR3 DNA sequence: TGCGCCAGCAGTGTACAACAGGGTTATGGCTACACCTTC.

The CDR3, as DNA: TGTGCCACCAGTGACCGTCGGACAGGGGGCTGGGAGACCCAGTACTTC. It specifies CATSDRRTGGWETQYF. The chain carries TRBV24-1 and TRBJ2-5, with 11 positions matching TRBD1. The CDR3 is made up of 16 amino acids. The V and J ends lost 4 bases and 5 bases, in that order; junction bases with no gene match: 8. CDR1 and CDR2 from the germline V gene are KGHDR and SFDVKD.

The CDR3 DNA sequence: TGTGCCAGTAGTTCGGAGGGCAATCGAAATCAGCCCCAGCATTTT. It specifies CASSSEGNRNQPQHF. The V gene is TRBV19, the J gene TRBJ1-5; D not certain. Deletions cut 5 bases from V and 4 bases from J, with 15 bases between. Germline V CDR1 and CDR2: LNHDA, SQIVND (reference sequence). The CDR3 loop spans 15 amino acids. Based on the CDR3 plus reference TRBV19 and TRBJ1-5, the full variable domain is DGGITQSPKYLFRKEGQNVTLSCEQNLNHDAMYWYRQDPGQGLRLIYYSQIVNDFQKGDIAEGYSVSREKKESFPLTVTSAQKNPTAFYLCASSSEGNRNQPQHFGDGTRLSIL.

This clone was found a few times. The V and J genes are TRBV5-5 and TRBJ1-3; a weak D match, TRBD1 (6 bases). This CDR3 has 14 residues. In germline, CDR1 is SGHKS, CDR2 YYEKEE (reference sequence). V lost 7 bases to trimming and J lost 3 bases, with 14 bases between them. The CDR3 spells CASGVTGNGNTIYF. Written as DNA, the CDR3 is TGTGCCAGCGGGGTGACAGGAAATGGAAACACCATATATTTT.

The gene calls are TRBV19 and TRBJ1-2; D is perhaps TRBD1 (5 bases). V lost 3 bases and J lost 8, with 13 bases in between. Germline CDR1 reads LNHDA; CDR2 reads SQIVND (reference sequence). The CDR3 runs to 13 residues. The CDR3 region is CASSISRDQGYTF. CDR3 nucleotides: TGTGCCAGTAGTATCTCCAGGGATCAAGGCTACACCTTC.

This sequence joins TRBV29-1 and TRBJ2-3; maybe TRBD2 (6 bases). There are 15 residues in the CDR3. From germline, CDR1 is SQVTM and CDR2 ANQGSEA. V lost 4 bases and J 0 bases, leaving 14 bases between the germline ends. The CDR3 here is CSVVPTSLSTDTQYF. The CDR3 nucleotides are TGCAGCGTTGTTCCCACTAGCCTAAGCACAGATACGCAGTATTTT.

This sequence joins TRBV25-1 and TRBJ1-2; weak D call: TRBD1 (5 bases). Trimming removed 2 bases from V and 4 bases from J, with 5 bases in between. The CDR3 covers 12 residues. Germline lookup yields CDR1 MGHDK and CDR2 SYGVNS. Written as DNA, the CDR3 is TGTGCCAGCAGTGAACAGGGCTATGGCTACACCTTC. Protein sequence: CASSEQGYGYTF.

The chain links TRBV10-3 to TRBJ1-3; TRBD1 matches 10 bases. The CDR3 has 16 amino acids. Per germline, CDR1 ENHRY and CDR2 SYGVKD. The trim removed 6 bases at V and 1 base at J, leaving 6 bases unmatched. CDR3 loop: CAIRRLGQGSGNTIYF. The CDR3 bases are TGTGCCATCAGACGTTTGGGACAGGGGTCTGGAAACACCATATATTTT.

The CDR3 DNA follows: TGTGCCAGCAGTGAACCAGGGTCGGGCACAGATACGCAGTATTTT. It translates to CASSEPGSGTDTQYF. The chain recombines TRBV25-1 with TRBJ2-3, with D possibly being TRBD1 (5 bases). V lost 2 bases, J lost 1 base, and 10 bases lay in between. CDR1 MGHDK and CDR2 SYGVNS come from the germline V gene. CDR3 size: 15 residues.

The gene calls are TRBV15 and TRBJ2-2; D not certain. The germline gives CDR1 LNHNV, CDR2 YYDKDF (reference sequence). The CDR3 consists of 15 residues. Trimming cost V 0 bases and J 0 bases, with 5 bases left between them. CDR3 loop: CATSRELPNTGELFF. The CDR3 coding sequence is TGTGCCACCAGCAGAGAACTACCGAACACCGGGGAGCTGTTTTTT. The full variable domain, in which reference TRBV15 and TRBJ2-2 provide the parts outside the CDR3, is DAMVIQNPRYQVTQFGKPVTLSCSQTLNHNVMYWYQQKSSQAPKLLFHYYDKDFNNEADTPDNFQSRRPNTSFCFLDIRSPGLGDTAMYLCATSRELPNTGELFFGEGSRLTVL.

The chain joins TRBV15 to TRBJ2-4, with a tentative D call TRBD1 (5 bases). CDR3 length: 15 amino acids. Germline assignment: CDR1 LNHNV and CDR2 YYDKDF (reference sequence). V lost 0 bases and J lost 3, with 9 bases in between. CDR3 amino acids: CATSRDQGSKNIQYF. CDR3 in DNA: TGTGCCACCAGCAGAGATCAGGGTAGCAAAAACATTCAGTACTTC.

Only a few counts were recorded for this clone. This sequence joins TRBV6-6 and TRBJ1-5; D is undetermined. The CDR3 has 12 amino acids. Germline lookup yields CDR1 MNHNY and CDR2 SVGAGI (reference sequence). Trimming left V 0 bases short and J 11 bases short, with 8 bases between. CDR3 sequence reads: CASSYSPGTQHF. The CDR3 DNA reads as TGTGCCAGCAGTTACTCGCCCGGGACCCAGCATTTT.

In this sample, this clone turned up a few times. The chain couples TRBV2 to TRBJ1-1, with D unclear. This CDR3 contains 13 residues. Germline loops: CDR1 SNHLY, CDR2 FYNNEI. V shed 6 bases and J shed 0 bases, with 8 bases lying between them. CDR3: CASRQNMNTEAFF. CDR3 in DNA: TGTGCCAGCAGACAGAACATGAACACTGAAGCTTTCTTT.

CDR3 sequence reads: CASSPKGEGGFYTEAFF. The CDR3 bases are TGTGCCAGCAGTCCAAAGGGAGAGGGAGGTTTTTACACTGAAGCTTTCTTT. The rearrangement links TRBV6-6 to TRBJ1-1; D ambiguous. This CDR3 comprises 17 residues. Germline values: CDR1 MNHNY, CDR2 SVGAGI (reference sequence). Trimming took off 5 bases at V and 3 bases at J, with 22 bases between the two ends.

This clone has a handful of counts. This chain joins TRBV5-8 and TRBJ2-7, with D uncertain. Germline assignment: CDR1 SGHTS and CDR2 YDEGEE. The CDR3 covers 14 residues. V shed 0 bases and J shed 5 bases, with 12 bases lying between them. This CDR3 is CASSLAASRNEQYF. CDR3 in DNA: TGTGCCAGCAGCTTGGCCGCTTCCAGGAACGAGCAGTACTTC.

The chain joins TRBV5-6 to TRBJ1-1; TRBD1 might be the D (6 bases). V shed 2 bases and J shed 4 bases, with 6 bases lying between them. CDR3 length equals 12 residues. The V gene's germline CDR1 is SGHDT and CDR2 YYEEEE. CDR3 DNA sequence: TGTGCCAGCAGCTTCAGGGGCACTGAAGCTTTCTTT. The encoded protein is CASSFRGTEAFF. Complete variable domain (other parts from reference TRBV5-6 and TRBJ1-1): DAGVTQSPTHLIKTRGQQVTLRCSPKSGHDTVSWYQQALGQGPQFIFQYYEEEERQRGNFPDRFSGHQFPNYSSELNVNALLLGDSALYLCASSFRGTEAFFGQGTRLTVV.

On this clone: A read error may account for a junction end that differs from germline. V and J are TRBV5-4 and TRBJ2-4; TRBD1 agrees at 9 bases. Germline V gene data show CDR1 as SGHNT and CDR2 as YYREEE (reference sequence). The CDR3 covers 12 residues. DNA for the CDR3: TGTGCCAGCAGCTCTGGGACAGGGAGGTGGAACTTC. Translated, it gives CASSSGTGRWNF.

The genes are TRBV5-4 and TRBJ1-2, with D maybe TRBD1 (6 bases). This CDR3 is built from 14 residues. The V gene's germline CDR1 is SGHNT and CDR2 YYREEE (reference sequence). The V end was cut by 0 bases, the J end by 4 bases, with 10 bases between. This CDR3 is CASSLARDTYGYTF. Written as DNA, the CDR3 is TGTGCCAGCAGCTTGGCCCGGGACACCTATGGCTACACCTTC.

CDR3 loop: CATSTPGGRGNTIYF. DNA of the CDR3: TGTGCCACCAGCACGCCCGGGGGACGGGGAAACACCATATATTTT. The rearrangement links TRBV15 to TRBJ1-3; maybe TRBD1 (5 bases). CDR1 is LNHNV, CDR2 YYDKDF, per germline (reference sequence). The CDR3 totals 15 residues. V was pared by 4 bases and J by 4 bases, with 14 bases between.

The chain's CDR3 is CASSWGTFTDTQYF. DNA for the CDR3: TGTGCCAGCAGTTGGGGGACATTCACGGATACGCAGTATTTT. The gene calls are TRBV2 and TRBJ2-3; D is perhaps TRBD1 (6 bases). The CDR3 is 14 amino acids. Germline-derived CDR1 and CDR2 are SNHLY and FYNNEI. The V and J ends lost 5 bases and 6 bases respectively, with 15 bases between them.

The chain has TRBV2 and TRBJ1-2, with D possibly matching TRBD1 (6 bases). Germline V gene data show CDR1 as SNHLY and CDR2 as FYNNEI. V was shortened by 3 bases and J by 3 bases, with 17 bases between the two germline ends. This CDR3 contains 16 residues. The DNA of the CDR3 is TGTGCCAGCAGTGACGAACAGGGAGGGGCGGACTATGGCTACACCTTC. Its translation is CASSDEQGGADYGYTF.